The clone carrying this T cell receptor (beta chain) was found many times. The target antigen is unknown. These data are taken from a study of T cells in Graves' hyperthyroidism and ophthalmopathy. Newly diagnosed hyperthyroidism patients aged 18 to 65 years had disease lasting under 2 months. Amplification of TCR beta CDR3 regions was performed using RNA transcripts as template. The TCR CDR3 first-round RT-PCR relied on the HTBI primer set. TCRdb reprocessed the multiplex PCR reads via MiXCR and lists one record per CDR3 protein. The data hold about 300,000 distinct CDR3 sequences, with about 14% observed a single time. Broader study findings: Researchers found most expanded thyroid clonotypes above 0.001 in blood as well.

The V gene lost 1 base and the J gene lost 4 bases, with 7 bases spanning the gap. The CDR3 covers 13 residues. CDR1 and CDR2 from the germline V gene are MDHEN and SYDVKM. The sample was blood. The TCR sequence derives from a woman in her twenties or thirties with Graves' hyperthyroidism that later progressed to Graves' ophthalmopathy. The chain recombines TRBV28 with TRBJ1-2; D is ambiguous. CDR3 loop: CASSLSESYGYTF. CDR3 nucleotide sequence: TGTGCCAGCAGTTTATCTGAGAGCTATGGCTACACCTTC.